These 6 T cell receptor beta chains were sequenced from one sample in a study of siplizumab effects on memory and regulatory T cells. Only in-frame clones appear in the TCRdb table, and some are missing; sequencing was by immunoSEQ multiplex PCR. The repertoire has around 100,000 clones, about 91% of them found once; the top ten carry 0.15%. The sample was CD4+ T cells sorted from blood. Every receptor here comes from a human donor in good health.

The rearrangement joins TRBV28 to TRBJ2-7; TRBD2 is a possible D gene (7 bases). CDR1 and CDR2 from the germline V gene are MDHEN and SYDVKM. The CDR3 runs 14 residues. Trimming pared 6 bases from V and 2 bases from J, leaving 14 bases between. In DNA, the CDR3 is TGTGCCAGCAGGCACCCCGGGGGGCCCTACGAGCAGTACTTC. It is translated as CASRHPGGPYEQYF.

In DNA form, the CDR3 reads TGTGCCAGCTCACCATCTGACAGGGGCACAGATACGCAGTATTTT. It yields the protein CASSPSDRGTDTQYF. The chain links TRBV18 to TRBJ2-3; 7 nucleotides align to TRBD1. J lost 1 base, V lost 2 bases, and 3 bases had no gene match. This CDR3 is 15 amino acids long. Germline lookup yields CDR1 KGHSH and CDR2 LQKENI.

The chain joins TRBV28 to TRBJ2-3; perhaps TRBD2 as D (6 bases). This CDR3 has 15 residues. The V gene lost 1 base and the J gene lost 6 bases, with 14 bases spanning the gap. The V gene's germline CDR1 is MDHEN and CDR2 SYDVKM. Here the CDR3 reads CASSLFSPGGDTQYF. For the CDR3, the DNA is TGTGCCAGCAGTTTATTTTCCCCTGGGGGGGATACGCAGTATTTT.

The chain couples TRBV4-2 to TRBJ2-3; D gene uncertain. The CDR3 spans 14 residues. CDR1 is LGHNA and CDR2 is YNFKEQ in the germline V gene. The germline V and J ends were trimmed by 0 bases and 6 bases, with 10 bases remaining between them. The CDR3 sequence is CASSQDRWVDTQYF. The CDR3 nucleotides read TGTGCCAGCAGCCAAGATAGGTGGGTGGATACGCAGTATTTT.

The chain recombines TRBV6-1 with TRBJ2-1; 15 bases map to TRBD2. The V and J ends lost 4 bases and 7 bases, in that order; junction bases with no gene match: 5. The V gene's germline CDR1 is MNHNS and CDR2 SASEGT. The length of the CDR3 is 16 residues. The CDR3 nucleotides are TGTGCCAGCAGTGGGACTAGCGGGGGGGCCAGAAATGAGCAGTTCTTC. The encoded protein is CASSGTSGGARNEQFF.

The chain uses TRBV5-1 and TRBJ1-2, with a weak D call TRBD1 (5 bases). The CDR3 spans 14 residues. Germline V gene sequence: CDR1 SGHRS, CDR2 YFSETQ. V shed 0 bases and J shed 1 base, with 7 bases lying between them. The CDR3 bases are TGCGCCAGCAGCTTGGGACAGCATAACTATGGCTACACCTTC. Protein product: CASSLGQHNYGYTF.